What follows are 9 T cell receptor beta chains derived from one specimen sequenced in a study of T cells in Graves' hyperthyroidism and ophthalmopathy. Using RNA transcripts as the source, TCR beta CDR3 regions were amplified. The primer set for the first-round RT-PCR of the TCR CDR3 was HTBI. TCRdb analysed the multiplex PCR reads with MiXCR anew, one entry per CDR3 protein. The data contain about 840,000 distinct CDR3 sequences, 38% of them seen just once; the ten biggest clones take up approximately 8.7%. Sequenced: blood. These receptors were taken from a man aged 18 to 29 with Graves' hyperthyroidism.

V is TRBV12-3 or TRBV12-4 and J is TRBJ1-4; D not certain. Trimming cost V 5 bases and J 3 bases, with 19 bases left between them. This CDR3 is built from 17 residues. The CDR3 protein is CASSPRGRETANEKLFF. CDR3 in DNA: TGTGCCAGCAGTCCTCGCGGGAGGGAGACGGCTAATGAAAAACTGTTTTTT.

The rearrangement links TRBV25-1 to TRBJ1-5; D unresolved. This CDR3 spans 17 amino acids. The V and J ends lost 5 bases and 4 bases respectively, with 21 bases between them. The germline gives CDR1 MGHDK, CDR2 SYGVNS. The CDR3 DNA sequence: TGTGCCAGCAGTTACTCAATTGGGGTCTTAGGTAATCAGCCCCAGCATTTT. This translates into CASSYSIGVLGNQPQHF.

The CDR3: CASSQMRRPEAFF. The DNA of the CDR3 is TGTGCCAGTAGTCAAATGAGGAGACCGGAAGCTTTCTTT. V is TRBV19 and J is TRBJ1-1; D is undetermined. V lost 5 bases and J lost 8, with 15 bases in between. This CDR3 is built from 13 residues. Germline V gives CDR1 LNHDA, CDR2 SQIVND (reference sequence).

This clonotype occurred once. No conserved phenylalanine or tryptophan is present at the end of the CDR3, so a read error is the likely explanation. It is unclear where the CDR3 begins or ends on the DNA, so no DNA is shown, and the CDR3 is as TCRdb lists it. V and J are TRBV15 and TRBJ2-5; TRBD2, the table's D call, lacks a check against the DNA. The CDR3 sequence runs 15 residues, both termini included. Germline CDR1 reads LNHNV; CDR2 reads YYDKDF (reference sequence). CDR3 in amino acids: CATSRRVDYGYTFGS.

This clonotype was observed a few times. The V and J genes are TRBV5-6 and TRBJ1-2; D gene uncertain. With 3 bases removed from V and 3 bases from J, the gap between germline ends came to 15 bases. The germline V gene encodes CDR1 SGHDT and CDR2 YYEEEE. CDR3 length equals 15 residues. The CDR3 region has the DNA TGTGCCAGCAGCTCCGAGACCGAATTCTACTATGGCTACACCTTC. Translation gives CASSSETEFYYGYTF.

This clonotype was counted ten times or more. The DNA of the CDR3 is TGCAGCGTCCTCATCGGCTCTGGAAACACCATATATTTT. It codes for CSVLIGSGNTIYF. The J gene is TRBJ1-3, the V gene TRBV29-1; D gene unclear. Trimming removed 6 bases from V and 0 bases from J, with 9 bases in between. Per germline, CDR1 SQVTM and CDR2 ANQGSEA. CDR3 length: 13 amino acids.

This clonotype came up many times. The chain uses TRBV2 and TRBJ1-5; 9 bases are shared with TRBD1. With 4 bases clipped from V and 7 bases from J, the junction kept 8 bases outside the gene matches. CDR3 length: 15 amino acids. CDR1 SNHLY and CDR2 FYNNEI come from the germline V gene. The CDR3 region is CASSVGQGKGQPQHF. CDR3 DNA: TGTGCCAGCAGTGTAGGACAGGGGAAGGGGCAGCCCCAGCATTTT. Full variable domain (rest looked up from reference TRBV2 and TRBJ1-5): EPEVTQTPSHQVTQMGQEVILRCVPISNHLYFYWYRQILGQKVEFLVSFYNNEISEKSEIFDDQFSVERPDGSNFTLKIRSTKLEDSAMYFCASSVGQGKGQPQHFGDGTRLSIL.

V and J are TRBV7-9 and TRBJ1-1; tentatively, D is TRBD1 (5 bases). Germline-derived CDR1 and CDR2 are SEHNR and FQNEAQ (reference sequence). Trimming took off 6 bases at V and 6 bases at J, with 17 bases between the two ends. The CDR3 spans 14 residues. CDR3 protein: CASSSLAGGAEAFF. The DNA of the CDR3 is TGTGCCAGCAGTTCCCTGGCTGGGGGGGCTGAAGCTTTCTTT.

The J gene is TRBJ1-2, the V gene TRBV14; D not resolved. The CDR3 loop spans 13 amino acids. The V gene's germline CDR1 is SGHDN and CDR2 FVKESK. V was trimmed by 0 bases and J by 7 bases, leaving 9 bases between them. The CDR3, as DNA: TGTGCCAGCAGCCAAGATATCCGGGGTGGCTACACCTTC. It codes for CASSQDIRGGYTF.